The 25 T cell receptor beta chains in this list originate from one sample, sequenced in a study of CD8+CD57+ T cells in acquired aplastic anemia. Investigators profiled TCR beta VDJ and CDR3 from genomic DNA template. TCRdb redid the calling of the reads with MiXCR, one entry per CDR3 protein. The sample holds around 140,000 distinct CDR3 sequences, roughly two fifths seen once. The sequenced material came from sorted CD4+, CD8+, or CD8+CD57+ T cells (not recorded which) from PBMCs. The receptors come from a human donor in good health, serving as a control.

This sequence joins TRBV10-3 and TRBJ1-2; 8 bases map to TRBD1. The germline V gene has CDR1 ENHRY and CDR2 SYGVKD. The V and J ends lost 4 bases and 7 bases, in that order; junction bases with no gene match: 5. The CDR3 contains 13 residues. The CDR3: CAISVTGASGYTF. In DNA form, the CDR3 reads TGTGCCATCAGTGTGACAGGGGCGAGTGGCTACACCTTC.

This clonotype occurred many times. CDR3 protein: CASSLALRGGSPLHF. The CDR3 DNA sequence: TGTGCCAGCAGCTTAGCGTTACGGGGAGGTTCACCCCTCCACTTT. The gene calls are TRBV7-8 and TRBJ1-6, with D hard to call. Germline lookup yields CDR1 SGHVS and CDR2 FQNEAQ. V was shortened by 0 bases and J by 9 bases, with 12 bases between the two germline ends. This CDR3 is built from 15 residues.

This clonotype has a count of ten or more. The chain combines TRBV20-1 with TRBJ1-2; TRBD1 might be the D (6 bases). V was trimmed by 8 bases and J by 4 bases, leaving 17 bases between them. CDR3 length: 13 residues. Germline-derived CDR1 and CDR2 are DFQATT and SNEGSKA (reference sequence). The CDR3 region is CSSVRGSVYGYTF. In DNA, the CDR3 is TGCAGTTCGGTCAGGGGCTCCGTCTATGGCTACACCTTC.

In its sample, this clonotype was seen many times. This chain joins TRBV20-1 and TRBJ2-3; 7 nucleotides align to TRBD2. V lost 3 bases to trimming and J lost 5 bases; unmatched junction nucleotides: 8. Per the germline V gene, CDR1 is DFQATT and CDR2 is SNEGSKA (reference sequence). The CDR3 consists of 14 residues. CDR3 nucleotides: TGCAGTGCTAGCTTCCGCGGGGGTCGAGATACGCAGTATTTT. Protein: CSASFRGGRDTQYF.

This clonotype was seen many times. The chain couples TRBV20-1 to TRBJ2-1; D ambiguous. CDR1 and CDR2 from the germline V gene are DFQATT and SNEGSKA (reference sequence). This CDR3 has 15 residues. The ends were cut back, 1 base at V and 0 bases at J, with 10 bases in the middle. The CDR3 sequence: CSARGADVSYNEQFF. DNA of the CDR3: TGCAGTGCTAGAGGGGCGGACGTCTCCTACAATGAGCAGTTCTTC.

This clonotype came up a few times. This chain joins TRBV24-1 and TRBJ2-3, with 11 bases lining up with TRBD2. Unmatched junction bases numbered 6, after V lost 7 bases and J lost 1 base. The CDR3 is 16 residues long. CDR1 is KGHDR and CDR2 is SFDVKD in the germline V gene. The CDR3 is CATRSVAGGGTDTQYF. CDR3 nucleotide sequence: TGTGCCACCAGATCAGTAGCGGGGGGGGGCACAGATACGCAGTATTTT.

This clonotype has a count of ten or more. The chain joins TRBV5-8 to TRBJ2-7, with D possibly matching TRBD1 (7 bases). The CDR3 has 13 amino acids. Per germline, CDR1 SGHTS and CDR2 YDEGEE. The V and J ends lost 2 bases and 5 bases respectively, with 11 bases between them. The CDR3 sequence is CASSFGGQNEQYF. In nucleotides, the CDR3 is TGTGCCAGCAGCTTCGGGGGACAGAACGAGCAGTACTTC.

This chain links TRBV24-1 with TRBJ1-2; the D gene is possibly TRBD1 (5 bases). Germline V gene data show CDR1 as KGHDR and CDR2 as SFDVKD. V lost 5 bases to trimming and J lost 8 bases, with 17 bases between them. The CDR3 has 14 residues. The CDR3 sequence is CATSGHRNTSGYTF. The CDR3 nucleotides read TGTGCCACCAGTGGGCACAGGAATACAAGCGGCTACACCTTC.

Concerning this clonotype itself: It is likely a read error, because the conserved phenylalanine at the end of the CDR3 is missing. The rearrangement joins TRBV29-1 to TRBJ1-1, with D unresolved. V was clipped by 4 bases and J by 4 bases, with 16 bases between them. CDR3 length equals 14 residues. Germline CDR1 is SQVTM and CDR2 is ANQGSEA. The CDR3 DNA follows: TGCAGCGTTGTTGGGAAGGAAGAGAGCACTGAAGCTTTCTCT. It yields the protein CSVVGKEESTEAFS.

At least ten counts were recorded for this clonotype. The chain joins TRBV7-2 to TRBJ2-3, with D possibly matching TRBD2 (5 bases). Trimming took 5 bases from V and 0 from J, leaving 12 bases between them. This CDR3 has 15 amino acids. The V gene's germline CDR1 is SGHTA and CDR2 FQGNSA. The CDR3 nucleotides read TGTGCCAGCAGCCCCAGGCGGGCTAGCACAGATACGCAGTATTTT. Amino acids: CASSPRRASTDTQYF.

This clonotype has at least ten counts. The chain couples TRBV15 to TRBJ2-3; D not certain. Looked up from germline, CDR1 is LNHNV and CDR2 is YYDKDF (reference sequence). V lost 0 bases, J lost 5 bases, and 3 bases lay in between. CDR3 size: 12 residues. The CDR3, as DNA: TGTGCCACCAGCAGAGATCAAGATACGCAGTATTTT. Its protein is CATSRDQDTQYF.

The chain couples TRBV7-9 to TRBJ1-2; no reliable D call. V lost 7 bases, J lost 1 base, and 10 bases lay in between. CDR3 length: 13 residues. The V gene's germline CDR1 is SEHNR and CDR2 FQNEAQ (reference sequence). CDR3 sequence: CASTGRVNYGYTF. CDR3 coding DNA: TGTGCCAGCACCGGTCGTGTTAACTATGGCTACACCTTC.

The CDR3: CSARAADRYEQYF. CDR3 sequence (DNA): TGCAGTGCTAGAGCGGCCGACCGCTACGAGCAGTACTTC. V and J are TRBV20-1 and TRBJ2-7, with D unresolved. CDR1 is DFQATT, CDR2 SNEGSKA, per germline (reference sequence). The ends were cut back, 1 base at V and 3 bases at J, with 10 bases in the middle. This CDR3 has 13 residues.

The V and J genes are TRBV25-1 and TRBJ1-4, with 9 positions matching TRBD1. The CDR3 contains 14 residues. Germline V lookup: CDR1 MGHDK, CDR2 SYGVNS. The V and J ends lost 3 bases and 7 bases, in that order; junction bases with no gene match: 3. The CDR3 sequence is CASSDNRGREKLFF. The CDR3 nucleotides read TGTGCCAGCAGTGATAACAGGGGGCGTGAAAAACTGTTTTTT.

This clonotype was counted ten times or more. V is TRBV3-1 and J is TRBJ2-7; TRBD2 agrees at 10 bases. The ends lost 7 bases at V and 4 bases at J; junction bases unmatched: 7. The CDR3 sequence is 14 residues long. Germline V lookup: CDR1 LGHDT, CDR2 YNNKEL (reference sequence). The CDR3 here is CASTLAGAPYEQYF. CDR3 DNA sequence: TGTGCCAGCACCCTAGCGGGGGCCCCATACGAGCAGTACTTC.

This clonotype was counted a few times. A much larger clone sits a single nucleotide away, making a read error possible. The rearrangement uses TRBV5-4 and TRBJ1-2; D may be TRBD1 (5 bases). CDR1 SGHNT and CDR2 YYREEE come from the germline V gene (reference sequence). This CDR3 comprises 17 residues. V was shortened by 3 bases and J by 5 bases, with 23 bases between the two germline ends. In DNA, the CDR3 is TGTGCCAGCAGCTGGCAAGAAAGGTCCGGGACGGAATATGGCTACACCTTC. Its translation is CASSWQERSGTEYGYTF.

V and J are TRBV18 and TRBJ1-1, with no clear D. The CDR3 contains 13 residues. Trimming removed 4 bases at V and 5 bases at J, with 11 bases between. Germline assignment: CDR1 KGHSH and CDR2 LQKENI. The CDR3 DNA reads TGTGCCAGCTCACTATACGAACGGACTGAAGCTTTCTTT. Residues: CASSLYERTEAFF.

The chain recombines TRBV30 with TRBJ1-1, with D possibly matching TRBD1 (6 bases). V was trimmed by 5 bases and J by 3 bases, leaving 10 bases between them. The CDR3 length is 12 residues. CDR1 and CDR2 from the germline V gene are GTSNPN and SVGIG (reference sequence). The CDR3 nucleotides are TGTGCCTGGCGACAGGCCGACACTGAAGCTTTCTTT. Its translation: CAWRQADTEAFF. The variable domain in full, with the rest retrieved from reference TRBV30 and TRBJ1-1, is SQTIHQWPATLVQPVGSPLSLECTVEGTSNPNLYWYRQAAGRGLQLLFYSVGIGQISSEVPQNLSASRPQDRQFILSSKKLLLSDSGFYLCAWRQADTEAFFGQGTRLTVV.

This clonotype was picked up a small number of times. The chain recombines TRBV5-1 with TRBJ1-1; D unclear. The CDR3 runs 17 residues. The ends were cut back, 4 bases at V and 0 bases at J, with 19 bases in the middle. Germline CDR1 is SGHRS and CDR2 is YFSETQ. CDR3 loop: CASSLGRVGTLNTEAFF. The CDR3 DNA sequence: TGCGCCAGCAGCCTAGGACGGGTTGGTACGTTGAACACTGAAGCTTTCTTT.

This rearrangement joins TRBV2 to TRBJ2-3; TRBD2 agrees at 11 bases. Germline trimming cut 0 bases from V and 2 bases from J; bases unmatched to any gene: 4. The CDR3 is made up of 17 amino acids. The germline CDR1 and CDR2 sequences are SNHLY and FYNNEI. The CDR3 loop reads CASSEALTSGNTDTQYF. In DNA form, the CDR3 reads TGTGCCAGCAGTGAAGCGTTGACTAGCGGGAACACAGATACGCAGTATTTT. The whole variable domain, filled in from reference TRBV2 and TRBJ2-3, reads EPEVTQTPSHQVTQMGQEVILRCVPISNHLYFYWYRQILGQKVEFLVSFYNNEISEKSEIFDDQFSVERPDGSNFTLKIRSTKLEDSAMYFCASSEALTSGNTDTQYFGPGTRLTVL.

This clonotype showed up many times. The V call is TRBV6-1, the J call TRBJ2-5; 8 bases are shared with TRBD2. This CDR3 region has 12 residues. After removal of 8 bases from V and 7 bases from J, the junction contained 6 bases not matched to a gene. Germline loops: CDR1 MNHNS, CDR2 SASEGT. The CDR3 bases are TGTGCCAGCGGACTAGCCATGGGGACCCAGTACTTC. It is translated as CASGLAMGTQYF.

This clonotype was counted ten times or more. The CDR3 here is CATSRDKGTGGSGKLFF. In nucleotides, the CDR3 is TGTGCCACCAGCAGAGATAAGGGGACAGGGGGCAGCGGAAAACTGTTTTTT. The chain has TRBV15 and TRBJ1-4; 12 nucleotides line up with TRBD1. CDR1 and CDR2 from the germline V gene are LNHNV and YYDKDF (reference sequence). The V gene end was trimmed by 0 bases and the J gene end by 10 bases; junction bases not matched to a gene: 9. The CDR3 sequence is 17 residues long.

About this clonotype: A much larger clone lies a single base off, so this may be a read error. The genes are TRBV3-1 and TRBJ2-7; TRBD2 matches at 8 bases. The V and J ends lost 4 bases and 3 bases, in that order; junction bases with no gene match: 5. The CDR3 has 14 residues. Germline CDR1 is LGHDT and CDR2 is YNNKEL (reference sequence). This CDR3 is CASSPAGELYEQYF. CDR3 in DNA: TGTGCCAGCAGCCCAGCGGGGGAACTCTACGAGCAGTACTTC.

This clonotype was counted many times. The chain joins TRBV5-1 to TRBJ2-1; D possibly corresponds to TRBD2 (6 bases). With 0 bases removed from V and 5 bases from J, the gap between germline ends came to 12 bases. The CDR3 has 15 residues. Germline CDR1 is SGHRS and CDR2 is YFSETQ. CDR3 in DNA: TGCGCCAGCAGCTTGGCTGCTAGCGTAAACAATGAGCAGTTCTTC. Protein product: CASSLAASVNNEQFF.

This clonotype has a handful of counts. The chain employs TRBV2 and TRBJ1-2, with unresolved D. This CDR3 comprises 13 residues. Germline CDR1 reads SNHLY; CDR2 reads FYNNEI. Trimming stripped 6 bases from V and 4 bases from J, with 12 bases between. The CDR3: CASSQERAYGYTF. CDR3 DNA: TGTGCCAGCAGCCAAGAACGGGCCTATGGCTACACCTTC.